Sequencing of this TCR beta chain was carried out in a study of blood T cell repertoires in COVID-19. The J segment lost 7 bases and the V segment lost 2 bases, leaving 10 bases of the junction unmatched. The CDR3 covers 16 residues. Germline assignment: CDR1 MNHNY and CDR2 SVGAGI (reference sequence). Study processing details: Estimation of nucleated cell counts relied on the amplification of reference gene primers. The method was immunoSEQ multiplex PCR; TCRdb's version includes in-frame clones alone and lacks a portion of them. V, J and clone size are those of that table, while D and trimming were read from the DNA. The data contain around 79,000 clones, 88% of them seen just once; the ten biggest clones take up approximately 10%.

The TCR sequence derives from a human donor in a cohort sampled during active COVID-19. What was sequenced was peripheral blood. This chain links TRBV6-6 with TRBJ1-5; 8 bases are shared with TRBD1. CDR3 DNA: TGTGCCAGCAGTTACGGAGGCCAGGGGGCATGGCAGCCCCAGCATTTT. Translation: CASSYGGQGAWQPQHF.